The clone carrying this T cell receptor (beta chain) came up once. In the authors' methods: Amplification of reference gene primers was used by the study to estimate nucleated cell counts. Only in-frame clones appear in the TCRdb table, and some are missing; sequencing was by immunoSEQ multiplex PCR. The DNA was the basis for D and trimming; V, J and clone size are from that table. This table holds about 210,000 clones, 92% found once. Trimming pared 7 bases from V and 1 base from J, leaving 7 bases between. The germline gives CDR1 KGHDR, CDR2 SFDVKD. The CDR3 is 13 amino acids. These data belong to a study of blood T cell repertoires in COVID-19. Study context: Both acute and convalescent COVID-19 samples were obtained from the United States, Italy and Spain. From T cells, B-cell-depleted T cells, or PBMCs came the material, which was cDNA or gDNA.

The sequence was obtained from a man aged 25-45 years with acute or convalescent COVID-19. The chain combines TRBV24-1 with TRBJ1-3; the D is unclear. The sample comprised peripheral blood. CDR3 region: CATSSGSGNTIYF. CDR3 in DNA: TGTGCCACCAGCAGCGGGTCTGGAAACACCATATATTTT.